The 10 T cell receptor beta chains listed next were all sequenced from one sample in a study of blood T cell dynamics during melanoma immunotherapy. Sequencing used immunoSEQ multiplex PCR; TCRdb keeps in-frame clones, though not all of them. This table holds several thousand clones, 70% to 85% found once. Time point meaning: pre-treatment baseline. The sample here was blood, taken from a patient treated with checkpoint blockade. The receptors stem from a human donor with melanoma.

CDR3 sequence reads: CASSEGGAAQETQYF. In DNA form, the CDR3 reads TGTGCCAGCAGTGAAGGAGGGGCAGCTCAAGAGACCCAGTACTTC. This rearrangement joins TRBV2 to TRBJ2-5; either TRBD1 or TRBD2 may supply D (5 bases each). V lost 1 base and J 2 bases, leaving 11 bases between the germline ends. This CDR3 is 15 amino acids long. Looked up from germline, CDR1 is SNHLY and CDR2 is FYNNEI.

This chain uses TRBV6-1 with TRBJ1-2; D possibly corresponds to TRBD1 (6 bases). This CDR3 contains 11 residues. Germline lookup yields CDR1 MNHNS and CDR2 SASEGT. Trimming pared 7 bases from V and 8 bases from J, leaving 11 bases between. The CDR3 here is CASKQGSGYTF. CDR3 bases: TGTGCCAGCAAACAGGGAAGCGGCTACACCTTC.

The chain recombines TRBV4-1 with TRBJ1-3; D uncertain. Germline values: CDR1 MGHRA, CDR2 YSYEKL. This CDR3 is built from 15 residues. The ends were cut back, 4 bases at V and 3 bases at J, with 13 bases in the middle. Here the CDR3 DNA reads TGCGCCAGCAGCCCCCCGGGGTCGTATGGAAACACCATATATTTT. This gives the protein CASSPPGSYGNTIYF.

This clone appeared a few times. The chain links TRBV29-1 to TRBJ1-1, with a weak D call TRBD1 (5 bases). The V and J ends lost 2 bases and 6 bases respectively, with 13 bases between them. The germline CDR1 and CDR2 sequences are SQVTM and ANQGSEA. The CDR3 is 13 residues long. CDR3 region: CSVESGMGAEAFF. CDR3 nucleotides: TGCAGCGTTGAATCTGGGATGGGGGCTGAAGCTTTCTTT. The variable domain in full, completed from reference TRBV29-1 and TRBJ1-1, reads SAVISQKPSRDICQRGTSLTIQCQVDSQVTMMFWYRQQPGQSLTLIATANQGSEATYESGFVIDKFPISRPNLTFSTLTVSNMSPEDSSIYLCSVESGMGAEAFFGQGTRLTVV.

This clone occurred once. V is TRBV29-1 and J is TRBJ2-2, with D unclear. V gave up 3 bases and J gave up 4 bases, with 9 bases separating them. The CDR3 sequence is 13 residues long. CDR1 SQVTM and CDR2 ANQGSEA come from the germline V gene. CDR3 coding DNA: TGCAGCGTTGAGAGACACACCACCGGGGAGCTGTTTTTT. Protein product: CSVERHTTGELFF.

This clone occurred once. The chain links TRBV28 to TRBJ2-1; the D gene is possibly TRBD1 (6 bases). CDR3 length equals 17 residues. V was cut by 5 bases and J by 0 bases, with 17 bases left in between. CDR1 MDHEN and CDR2 SYDVKM come from the germline V gene. The CDR3 coding sequence is TGTGCCAGCAGTCCGCAACTGGGGGCGGGCTCCTACAATGAGCAGTTCTTC. Translating it yields CASSPQLGAGSYNEQFF.

The gene calls are TRBV10-1 and TRBJ2-7; 10 bases are a match to TRBD2. V gave up 5 bases and J gave up 2 bases; unmatched junction bases: 6. The length of the CDR3 is 15 residues. Germline assignment: CDR1 WNHNN and CDR2 SYGVQD (reference sequence). DNA for the CDR3: TGCGCCAGCAGTTCAACGGGACTAGCGACCTACGAGCAGTACTTC. Residues: CASSSTGLATYEQYF.

The table lists this clone with a count of one. This chain connects TRBV5-1 to TRBJ2-7; perhaps TRBD2 as D (6 bases). The CDR3 loop spans 14 amino acids. In germline, CDR1 is SGHRS, CDR2 YFSETQ. The V gene lost 1 base and the J gene lost 3 bases, with 11 bases spanning the gap. The DNA for the CDR3 is TGCGCCAGCAGCTTGCGACTAGACCACTACGAGCAGTACTTC. It specifies CASSLRLDHYEQYF.

The V call is TRBV18, the J call TRBJ1-6, with 9 bases aligning to TRBD1. The V segment lost 6 bases and the J segment 6 bases; nucleotides outside the gene matches: 9. Germline assignment: CDR1 KGHSH and CDR2 LQKENI. This CDR3 is built from 16 residues. For the CDR3, the DNA is TGTGCCAGCTCGCCTGGGACAGGGAGGGGTAATTCACCCCTCCACTTT. Amino acids: CASSPGTGRGNSPLHF.

The chain links TRBV6-5 to TRBJ2-1; tentatively, D is TRBD2 (5 bases). This CDR3 has 15 residues. Germline CDR1 and CDR2: MNHEY and SVGAGI. Trimming shortened V by 2 bases and J by 7 bases, and 15 bases separated the two germline ends. CDR3 residues: CASSYGSSSANEQFF. For the CDR3, the DNA is TGTGCCAGCAGTTACGGGTCTAGCTCAGCTAATGAGCAGTTCTTC.